This T cell receptor (beta chain) was obtained from a study of CD8 T cells in ankylosing spondylitis. TCRdb used MiXCR to reprocess the 5' RACE reads, holding one entry per CDR3 protein. The sample yields about 140,000 distinct CDR3 sequences, roughly 34% seen once. This clonotype was observed a handful of times. CDR3 size: 12 residues. The V end was cut by 6 bases, the J end by 7 bases, with 13 bases between. CDR1 is DFQATT and CDR2 is SNEGSKA in the germline V gene (reference sequence). Sequenced: synovial fluid, either unsorted or a sorted T cell fraction (not recorded which). The J gene is TRBJ2-1, the V gene TRBV20-1; D not resolved. This clonotype was sampled from a male donor with ankylosing spondylitis. The CDR3 nucleotides are TGCAGTGCCCCGCCCCCGAAAAATGAGCAGTTCTTC. Protein sequence: CSAPPPKNEQFF.